The rows below give T cell receptor beta chains drawn from one sample of a study of cytomegalovirus exposure and HLA in healthy donors. Generated by immunoSEQ multiplex PCR, the TCRdb table keeps only in-frame clones and is missing some. The sample carries 170,000 or so clones, 70% to 90% recorded once. Sample: PBMCs. The receptors originated from a girl aged 10-17 years in good health and CMV-seropositive. Both conserved end residues are part of each CDR3. A D gene is named only where the DNA matches it firmly. Some rows mark clone size as missing; the rest say once, few, many or name a class of expanded clone.

D gene,V gene,clone size,J gene,CDR3 protein,CDR3 DNA
TRBD1,TRBV19,NA,TRBJ1-2,CASSLGQGANGYTF,TGTGCCAGTAGCCTTGGACAGGGGGCCAATGGCTACACCTTC
NA,TRBV7-6,NA,TRBJ1-1,CASSFPSGNTEAFF,TGTGCCAGCAGCTTCCCATCGGGGAACACTGAAGCTTTCTTT
NA,TRBV27,NA,TRBJ1-6,CASSNAGRSLHF,TGTGCCAGCAGTAATGCAGGGCGGTCCCTCCACTTT
NA,TRBV6-5,NA,TRBJ2-3,CASSFDQGTDTQYF,TGTGCCAGCAGTTTCGACCAGGGCACAGATACGCAGTATTTT
TRBD2,TRBV7-6,NA,TRBJ2-3,CASSRGGGGPTDTQYF,TGTGCCAGCAGCCGCGGAGGCGGGGGGCCCACAGATACGCAGTATTTT
NA,TRBV7-9,NA,TRBJ2-7,CASSLAGTPLHLYEQYF,TGTGCCAGCAGCTTAGCCGGGACACCTCTTCACCTCTACGAGCAGTACTTC
TRBD2,TRBV11-1,NA,TRBJ2-1,CASSLAALAGGSSYNEQFF,TGTGCCAGCAGCTTAGCGGCCCTAGCGGGGGGTAGCTCCTACAATGAGCAGTTCTTC
TRBD1,TRBV30,NA,TRBJ2-6,CAWDDPGTGFSGANVLTF,TGTGCCTGGGACGATCCCGGGACAGGGTTCTCTGGGGCCAACGTCCTGACTTTC
TRBD1,TRBV19,NA,TRBJ1-1,CASNAPGGRNTEAFF,TGTGCCAGTAATGCTCCAGGGGGCCGGAACACTGAAGCTTTCTTT
NA,TRBV4-1,NA,TRBJ1-2,CASSQAGRNGYTF,TGCGCCAGCAGCCAAGCTGGGCGAAATGGCTACACCTTC
TRBD2,TRBV9,NA,TRBJ2-5,CASSAAGTSIETQYF,TGTGCCAGCAGCGCCGCCGGGACTAGCATAGAGACCCAGTACTTC
NA,TRBV7-6,NA,TRBJ2-7,CASSLAGREQYF,TGTGCCAGCAGCTTAGCGGGGAGGGAGCAGTACTTC
TRBD1,TRBV5-1,few,TRBJ1-2,CASSLNPGQGFSGYTF,TGCGCCAGCAGCTTGAACCCGGGACAGGGATTCTCTGGCTACACCTTC